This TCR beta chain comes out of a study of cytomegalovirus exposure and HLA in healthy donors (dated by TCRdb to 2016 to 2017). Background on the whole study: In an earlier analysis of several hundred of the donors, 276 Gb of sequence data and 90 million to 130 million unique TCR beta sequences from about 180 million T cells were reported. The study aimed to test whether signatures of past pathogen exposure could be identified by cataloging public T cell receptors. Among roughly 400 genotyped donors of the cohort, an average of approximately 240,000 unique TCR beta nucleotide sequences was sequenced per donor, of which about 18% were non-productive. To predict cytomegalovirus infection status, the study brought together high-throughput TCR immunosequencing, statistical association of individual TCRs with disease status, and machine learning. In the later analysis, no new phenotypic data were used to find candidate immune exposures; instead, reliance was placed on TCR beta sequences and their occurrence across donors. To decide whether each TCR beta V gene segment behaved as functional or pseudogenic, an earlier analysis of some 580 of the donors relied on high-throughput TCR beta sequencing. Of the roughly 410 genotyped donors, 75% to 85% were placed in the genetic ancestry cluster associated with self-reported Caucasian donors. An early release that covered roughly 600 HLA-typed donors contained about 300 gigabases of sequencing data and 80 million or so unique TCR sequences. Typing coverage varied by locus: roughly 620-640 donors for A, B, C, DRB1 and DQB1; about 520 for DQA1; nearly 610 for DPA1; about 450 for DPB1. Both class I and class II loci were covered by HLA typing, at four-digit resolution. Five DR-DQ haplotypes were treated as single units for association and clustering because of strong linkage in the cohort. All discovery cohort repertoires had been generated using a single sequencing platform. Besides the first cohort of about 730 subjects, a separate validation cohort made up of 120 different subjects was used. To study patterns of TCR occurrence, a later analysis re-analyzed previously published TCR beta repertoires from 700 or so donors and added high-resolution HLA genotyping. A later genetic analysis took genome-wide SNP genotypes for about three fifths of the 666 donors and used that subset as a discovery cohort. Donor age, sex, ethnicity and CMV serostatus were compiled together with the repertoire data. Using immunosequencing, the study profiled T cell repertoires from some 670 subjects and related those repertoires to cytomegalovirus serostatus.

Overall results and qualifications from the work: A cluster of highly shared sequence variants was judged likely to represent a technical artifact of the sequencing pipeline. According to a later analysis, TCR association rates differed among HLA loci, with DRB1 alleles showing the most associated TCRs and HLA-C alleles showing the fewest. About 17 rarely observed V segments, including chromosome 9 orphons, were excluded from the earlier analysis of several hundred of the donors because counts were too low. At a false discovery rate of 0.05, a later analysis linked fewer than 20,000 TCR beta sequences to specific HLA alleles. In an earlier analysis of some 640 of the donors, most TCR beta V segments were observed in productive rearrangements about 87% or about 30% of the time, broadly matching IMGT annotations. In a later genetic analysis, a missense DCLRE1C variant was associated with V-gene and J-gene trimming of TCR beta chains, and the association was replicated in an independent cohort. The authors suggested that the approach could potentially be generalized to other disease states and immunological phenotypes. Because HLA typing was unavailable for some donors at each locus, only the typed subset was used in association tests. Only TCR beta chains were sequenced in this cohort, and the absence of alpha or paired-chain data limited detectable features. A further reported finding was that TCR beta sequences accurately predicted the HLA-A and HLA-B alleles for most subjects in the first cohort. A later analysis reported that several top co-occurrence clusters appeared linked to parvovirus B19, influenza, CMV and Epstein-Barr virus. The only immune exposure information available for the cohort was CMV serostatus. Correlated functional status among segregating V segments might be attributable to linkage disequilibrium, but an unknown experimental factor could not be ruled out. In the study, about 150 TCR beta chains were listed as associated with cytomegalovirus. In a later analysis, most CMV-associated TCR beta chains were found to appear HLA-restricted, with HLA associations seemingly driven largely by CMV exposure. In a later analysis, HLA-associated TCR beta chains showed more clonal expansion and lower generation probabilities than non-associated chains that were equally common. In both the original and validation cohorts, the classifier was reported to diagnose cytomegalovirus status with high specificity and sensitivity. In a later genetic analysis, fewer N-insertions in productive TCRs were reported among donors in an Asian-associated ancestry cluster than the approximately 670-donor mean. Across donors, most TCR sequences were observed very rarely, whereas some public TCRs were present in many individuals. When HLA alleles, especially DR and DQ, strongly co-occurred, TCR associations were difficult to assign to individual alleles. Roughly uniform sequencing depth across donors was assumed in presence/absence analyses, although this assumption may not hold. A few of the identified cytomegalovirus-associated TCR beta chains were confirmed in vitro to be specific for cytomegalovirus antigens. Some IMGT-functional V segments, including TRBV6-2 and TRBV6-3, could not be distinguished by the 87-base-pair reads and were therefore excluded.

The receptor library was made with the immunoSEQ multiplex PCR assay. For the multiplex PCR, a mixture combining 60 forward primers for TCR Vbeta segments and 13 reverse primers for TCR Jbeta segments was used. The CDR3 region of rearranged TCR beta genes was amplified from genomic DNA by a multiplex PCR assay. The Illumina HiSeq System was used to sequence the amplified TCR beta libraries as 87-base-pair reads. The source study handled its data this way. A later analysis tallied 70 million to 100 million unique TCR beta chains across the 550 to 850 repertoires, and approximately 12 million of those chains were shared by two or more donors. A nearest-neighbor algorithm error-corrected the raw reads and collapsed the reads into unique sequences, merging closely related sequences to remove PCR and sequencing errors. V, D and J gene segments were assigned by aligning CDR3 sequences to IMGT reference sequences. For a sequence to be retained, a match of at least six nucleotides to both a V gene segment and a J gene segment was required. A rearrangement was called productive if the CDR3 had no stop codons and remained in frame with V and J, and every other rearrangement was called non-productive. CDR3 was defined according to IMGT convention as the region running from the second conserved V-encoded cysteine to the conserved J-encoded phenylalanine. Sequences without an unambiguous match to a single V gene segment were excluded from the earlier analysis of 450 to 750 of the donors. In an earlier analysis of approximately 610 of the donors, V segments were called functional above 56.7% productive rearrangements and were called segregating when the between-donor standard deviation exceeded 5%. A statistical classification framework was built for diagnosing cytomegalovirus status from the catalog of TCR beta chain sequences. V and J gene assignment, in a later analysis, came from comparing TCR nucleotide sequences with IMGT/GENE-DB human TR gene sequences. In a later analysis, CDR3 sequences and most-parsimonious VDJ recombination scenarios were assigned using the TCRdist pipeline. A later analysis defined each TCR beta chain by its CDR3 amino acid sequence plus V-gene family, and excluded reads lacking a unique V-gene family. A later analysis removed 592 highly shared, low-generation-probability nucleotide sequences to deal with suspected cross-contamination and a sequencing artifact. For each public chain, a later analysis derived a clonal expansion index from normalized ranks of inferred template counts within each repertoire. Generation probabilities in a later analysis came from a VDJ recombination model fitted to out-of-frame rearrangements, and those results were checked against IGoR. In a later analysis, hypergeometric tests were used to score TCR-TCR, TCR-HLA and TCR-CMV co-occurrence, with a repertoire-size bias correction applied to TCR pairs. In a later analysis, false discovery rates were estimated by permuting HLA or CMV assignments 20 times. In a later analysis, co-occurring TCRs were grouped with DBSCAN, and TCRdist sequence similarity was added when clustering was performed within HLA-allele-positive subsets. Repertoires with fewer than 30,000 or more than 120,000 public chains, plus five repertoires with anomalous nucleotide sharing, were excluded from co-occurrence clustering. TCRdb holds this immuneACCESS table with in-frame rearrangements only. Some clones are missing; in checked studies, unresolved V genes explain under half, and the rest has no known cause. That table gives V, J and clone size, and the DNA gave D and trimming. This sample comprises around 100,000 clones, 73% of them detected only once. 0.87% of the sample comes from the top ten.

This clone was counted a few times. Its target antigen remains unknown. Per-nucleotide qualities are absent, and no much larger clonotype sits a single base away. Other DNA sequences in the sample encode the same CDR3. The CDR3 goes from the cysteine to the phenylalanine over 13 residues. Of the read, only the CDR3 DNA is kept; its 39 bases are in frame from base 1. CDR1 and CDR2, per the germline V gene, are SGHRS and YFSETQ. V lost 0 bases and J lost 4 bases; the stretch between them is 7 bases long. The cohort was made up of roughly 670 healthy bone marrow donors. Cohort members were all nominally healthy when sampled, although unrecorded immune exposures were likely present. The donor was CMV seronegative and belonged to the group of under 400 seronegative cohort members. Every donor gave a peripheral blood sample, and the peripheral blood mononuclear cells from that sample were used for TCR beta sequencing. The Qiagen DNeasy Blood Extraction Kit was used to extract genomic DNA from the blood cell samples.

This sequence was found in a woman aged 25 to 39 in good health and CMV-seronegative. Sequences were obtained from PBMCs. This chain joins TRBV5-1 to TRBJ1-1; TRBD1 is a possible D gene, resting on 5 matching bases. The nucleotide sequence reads TGCGCCAGCAGCTTGGACAGGATCACTGAAGCTTTCTTT. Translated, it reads CASSLDRITEAFF.